This TCR beta chain came from a study of T cell responses to AZD1222 COVID-19 vaccine. Broader study findings: Possibly, clonal diversity was underestimated; donors were largely white British and included more females. Sampling that yielded the repertoires occurred only after the peak T cell response. With two AZD1222 doses given, Spike-specific TCR breadth and depth both rose. At study baseline, merely about 6 AZD1222 recipients were seropositive.

Germline V lookup: CDR1 SQVTM, CDR2 ANQGSEA. The CDR3 runs 14 residues. The junction had 10 bases not matched to a gene; V was cut back by 4 bases and J by 7 bases. Only in-frame clones appear in the TCRdb table, and some are missing; sequencing was by immunoSEQ multiplex PCR. The sample lists roughly 97,000 clones, about 88% occurring once. Worth noting for this clone: Its antigen is undetermined.

The receptor comes from an adult in good health. The sequencing used peripheral blood, collected on day 0 of AZD1222 vaccination. The chain employs TRBV29-1 and TRBJ2-1; 7 nucleotides agree with TRBD1. CDR3 sequence reads: CSVVPGGFLNEQFF. The CDR3 coding sequence is TGCAGCGTTGTGCCAGGGGGTTTTTTAAATGAGCAGTTCTTC.